This entry features one T cell receptor (beta chain) sequence. Time point here: baseline pretreatment blood. As to treatment: 15 Gy SBRT to primary tumor, nephrectomy 4 weeks later. CDR3 length: 15 amino acids. From germline, CDR1 is LGHNA and CDR2 YNFKEQ. Trimming removed 4 bases from V and 8 bases from J, with 18 bases in between. This table comes from immunoSEQ multiplex PCR, and its TCRdb copy is limited to in-frame clones, with some not included. The sample holds 130,000 or so clones, nearly 90% seen once. These data originate in a study of radiation and T cells in renal cell carcinoma. J is TRBJ2-1 and V is TRBV4-2; D is ambiguous. Sequences were derived from blood, sampled from a patient whose treatment included radiotherapy and nephrectomy. This TCR was sampled from a woman in her forties or fifties with renal cell carcinoma. CDR3 loop: CASSPSDLWFDEQFF. As DNA, the CDR3 is TGTGCCAGCAGCCCCTCTGATCTGTGGTTCGATGAGCAGTTCTTC.